This T cell receptor (beta chain) was sequenced in a study of cytomegalovirus exposure and HLA in healthy donors. Points from the study as a whole: As was reported, the classifier diagnosed cytomegalovirus status with high specificity and sensitivity. Productive rates of about 90% or about 30% were seen for most TCR beta V segments in an earlier analysis.

Researchers ran the PCR with 60 Vbeta and 13 Jbeta primers. Some clones are missing from TCRdb's copy, which holds only in-frame ones; the method was immunoSEQ multiplex PCR. The table records just over 95,000 clones, about 76% of them present only once. Deletions cut 0 bases from V and 3 bases from J, with 12 bases between. CDR1 is MNHEY, CDR2 SVGAGI, per germline. The CDR3 contains 16 residues. For the donor in question, CMV serostatus went unrecorded. A word on this clone: The antigen is unknown.

The sequencing sample was made of PBMCs. The receptor was isolated from a human donor in good health. This rearrangement joins TRBV6-5 to TRBJ1-3; D possibly corresponds to TRBD1 (6 bases). For the CDR3, the DNA is TGTGCCAGCAGTTACTCGACAGGTCTAGGTGGAAACACCATATATTTT. Its protein product is CASSYSTGLGGNTIYF.